The rows below give T cell receptor beta chains drawn from one sample of a study of response to subunit inactivated influenza vaccine. One entry per CDR3 protein results from TCRdb running MiXCR on the RT-PCR reads. The table shows about 700,000 distinct CDR3 sequences, with approximately 15% occurring only once. The starting material was PBMCs from blood, obtained less than 15 days before vaccination. The receptors originated from a man in his fifties who received an inactivated influenza vaccine. CDR3s include the opening cysteine and the closing phenylalanine or tryptophan. Fields, in order: J gene, CDR3 length, clone size, V gene, D gene, CDR3 DNA, CDR3 protein. The D gene is left open where the match is weak. Size is omitted from some rows. Given values are once, few, many or a class for expanded clones.

j_call: TRBJ2-7; cdr3_length: 18; clone_size: NA; v_call: TRBV3-1; d_call: TRBD1; cdr3_nt: TGTGCCAGCAGCCAAGCAGCGGCACAAGGGGGCTGGCGCTACGAGCAGTACTTC; cdr3_aa: CASSQAAAQGGWRYEQYF
j_call: TRBJ2-1; cdr3_length: 18; clone_size: few; v_call: TRBV29-1; d_call: TRBD1; cdr3_nt: TGCAGCGTTGAAGATCTATCCCTCGGGACAGACTTCTACAATGAGCAGTTCTTC; cdr3_aa: CSVEDLSLGTDFYNEQFF
j_call: TRBJ2-3; cdr3_length: 14; clone_size: many; v_call: TRBV29-1; d_call: TRBD2; cdr3_nt: TGCAGCGCAGGACTAGCGGGGGGGGCAGATACGCAGTATTTT; cdr3_aa: CSAGLAGGADTQYF
j_call: TRBJ2-2; cdr3_length: 14; clone_size: many; v_call: TRBV5-5; d_call: TRBD1; cdr3_nt: TGTGCCAGCAGCGAGGACAGGGGTACCGGGGAGCTGTTTTTT; cdr3_aa: CASSEDRGTGELFF
j_call: TRBJ2-7; cdr3_length: 12; clone_size: NA; v_call: TRBV12-3/TRBV12-4; d_call: NA; cdr3_nt: TGTGCCAGCAGTTTGATGGCAGGGAGTCCGTACTTC; cdr3_aa: CASSLMAGSPYF
j_call: TRBJ2-1; cdr3_length: 18; clone_size: NA; v_call: TRBV27; d_call: TRBD2; cdr3_nt: TGTGCCAGCAGTTTATCCCTCCGAGGCGGGAGCTCCTACAATGAGCAGTTCTTC; cdr3_aa: CASSLSLRGGSSYNEQFF
j_call: TRBJ1-6; cdr3_length: 20; clone_size: few; v_call: TRBV11-2; d_call: NA; cdr3_nt: TGTGCCAGCAGCCTTCAGGGTTGGCCTTACCAAGCGTGGCCTAATTCACCCCTCCACTTT; cdr3_aa: CASSLQGWPYQAWPNSPLHF
j_call: TRBJ2-7; cdr3_length: 13; clone_size: few; v_call: TRBV6-2/TRBV6-3; d_call: NA; cdr3_nt: TGTGCCAGCAGTCAGATCGTATCCTACGAGCAGTACTTC; cdr3_aa: CASSQIVSYEQYF
j_call: TRBJ2-7; cdr3_length: 15; clone_size: many; v_call: TRBV4-3; d_call: NA; cdr3_nt: TGCGCCAGCAGCCAAGGAAGTCTAGCAAACTACGAGCAGTACTTC; cdr3_aa: CASSQGSLANYEQYF
j_call: TRBJ2-7; cdr3_length: 11; clone_size: NA; v_call: TRBV20-1; d_call: TRBD1; cdr3_nt: TGCAGTGCCGCTGACAGGGCTAGGCAGTACTTC; cdr3_aa: CSAADRARQYF
j_call: TRBJ2-3; cdr3_length: 16; clone_size: few; v_call: TRBV4-3; d_call: TRBD2; cdr3_nt: TGCGCCAGCAGCCAAGGTTCAGGTGGAAGCGGGAATACGCAGTATTTT; cdr3_aa: CASSQGSGGSGNTQYF
j_call: TRBJ1-3; cdr3_length: 15; clone_size: few; v_call: TRBV20-1; d_call: NA; cdr3_nt: TGCAGTGCTAGAGATATCCTCGCATCTGGAAACACCATATATTTT; cdr3_aa: CSARDILASGNTIYF
j_call: TRBJ2-7; cdr3_length: 14; clone_size: NA; v_call: TRBV6-5; d_call: NA; cdr3_nt: TGTGCCAGCAGTTCGCCGCGGGGTTCGCTCGAGCAGTACTTC; cdr3_aa: CASSSPRGSLEQYF
j_call: TRBJ1-1; cdr3_length: 14; clone_size: NA; v_call: TRBV6-5; d_call: NA; cdr3_nt: TGTGCCAGCAGTTACTCGACCAGTGGAACTGAAGCTTTCTTT; cdr3_aa: CASSYSTSGTEAFF
j_call: TRBJ1-3; cdr3_length: 15; clone_size: NA; v_call: TRBV6-1; d_call: NA; cdr3_nt: TGTACCAGCAGTGAAAGGGGGGACGTTGGAAACACCATATATTTT; cdr3_aa: CTSSERGDVGNTIYF
j_call: TRBJ1-3; cdr3_length: 14; clone_size: many; v_call: TRBV12-3/TRBV12-4; d_call: NA; cdr3_nt: TGTGCCAGCAGTTTAAGTCTCTCTGGAAACACCATATATTTT; cdr3_aa: CASSLSLSGNTIYF
j_call: TRBJ1-3; cdr3_length: 15; clone_size: few; v_call: TRBV6-2/TRBV6-3; d_call: NA; cdr3_nt: TGTGCCAGCAGAGCGACAGGCGGCGGTGGAAACACCATATATTTT; cdr3_aa: CASRATGGGGNTIYF
j_call: TRBJ1-5; cdr3_length: 15; clone_size: few; v_call: TRBV30; d_call: NA; cdr3_nt: TGTGCCTGGAGAATCACCGGGACCGGCAATCAGCCCCAGCATTTT; cdr3_aa: CAWRITGTGNQPQHF
j_call: TRBJ2-5; cdr3_length: 17; clone_size: many; v_call: TRBV4-3; d_call: NA; cdr3_nt: TGCGCCAGCAGCCAAGAAGCCCGGGGGACAGCAAGAGAGACCCAGTACTTC; cdr3_aa: CASSQEARGTARETQYF
j_call: TRBJ2-7; cdr3_length: 17; clone_size: many; v_call: TRBV10-3; d_call: TRBD2; cdr3_nt: TGTGCCATCAGTGAGCCGGGACTAGGCACAACCTCCTACGAGCAGTACTTC; cdr3_aa: CAISEPGLGTTSYEQYF
j_call: TRBJ2-2; cdr3_length: 16; clone_size: many; v_call: TRBV6-2/TRBV6-3; d_call: TRBD2; cdr3_nt: TGTGCCAGCAGTTCATCAGCGGGAGCCCTAACCGGGGAGCTGTTTTTT; cdr3_aa: CASSSSAGALTGELFF
j_call: TRBJ1-3; cdr3_length: 15; clone_size: NA; v_call: TRBV5-4; d_call: NA; cdr3_nt: TGTGCCAGCAGCTTGCCAGGGGCGCGCGGAAACACCATATATTTT; cdr3_aa: CASSLPGARGNTIYF
j_call: TRBJ2-7; cdr3_length: 15; clone_size: many; v_call: TRBV10-3; d_call: NA; cdr3_nt: TGTGCCATCAGTGAGTCGACTACGATATGGGGCGAGCAGTACTTC; cdr3_aa: CAISESTTIWGEQYF
j_call: TRBJ1-1; cdr3_length: 14; clone_size: few; v_call: TRBV2; d_call: TRBD1; cdr3_nt: TGTGCCAGCAAGGGGACAGAGCTGAACACTGAAGCTTTCTTT; cdr3_aa: CASKGTELNTEAFF
j_call: TRBJ1-2; cdr3_length: 12; clone_size: NA; v_call: TRBV6-5; d_call: NA; cdr3_nt: TGTGCCAGCGGAACAGGAATCTATGGCTACACCTTC; cdr3_aa: CASGTGIYGYTF
j_call: TRBJ2-4; cdr3_length: 14; clone_size: few; v_call: TRBV10-3; d_call: TRBD1; cdr3_nt: TGTGCCATCAGTGGGGACAGGGGGCTCGGCATTCAGTACTTC; cdr3_aa: CAISGDRGLGIQYF
j_call: TRBJ2-7; cdr3_length: 15; clone_size: NA; v_call: TRBV12-3/TRBV12-4; d_call: NA; cdr3_nt: TGTGCCAGCAGTTTAGACGTGATGGGAGGATCCAAGCAGTACTTC; cdr3_aa: CASSLDVMGGSKQYF
j_call: TRBJ2-2; cdr3_length: 19; clone_size: few; v_call: TRBV13; d_call: TRBD1; cdr3_nt: TGTGCCAGCAGCACAACCGGGACAGGGGGCCGAAAGAACACCGGGGAGCTGTTTTTT; cdr3_aa: CASSTTGTGGRKNTGELFF
j_call: TRBJ1-4; cdr3_length: 13; clone_size: NA; v_call: TRBV5-1; d_call: NA; cdr3_nt: TGCGCCAGCAGCCCGGACGGGGTAGGACGGCTGTTTTTT; cdr3_aa: CASSPDGVGRLFF
j_call: TRBJ2-7; cdr3_length: 14; clone_size: NA; v_call: TRBV7-8; d_call: TRBD2; cdr3_nt: TGTGCCAGCAGCCTAGGGACTAGATCCTACGAGCAGTACTTC; cdr3_aa: CASSLGTRSYEQYF
j_call: TRBJ2-5; cdr3_length: 14; clone_size: NA; v_call: TRBV2; d_call: NA; cdr3_nt: TGTGCCAGCATGACCGGTGTTCAAAAGACGACCCAGTACTTC; cdr3_aa: CASMTGVQKTTQYF
j_call: TRBJ1-1; cdr3_length: 13; clone_size: many; v_call: TRBV5-1; d_call: NA; cdr3_nt: TGCGCCAGCAGCTTGGGCCGGGACACTGAAGCTTTCTTT; cdr3_aa: CASSLGRDTEAFF
j_call: TRBJ2-7; cdr3_length: 12; clone_size: NA; v_call: TRBV6-6; d_call: TRBD1; cdr3_nt: TGTGCCAGCAGTTCCGGACAGGGTGAGCAGTACTTC; cdr3_aa: CASSSGQGEQYF
j_call: TRBJ1-1; cdr3_length: 12; clone_size: few; v_call: TRBV5-1; d_call: TRBD1; cdr3_nt: TGCGCCAGCAGCAACCAGACAGGGAAAACTTTCTTT; cdr3_aa: CASSNQTGKTFF
j_call: TRBJ2-5; cdr3_length: 14; clone_size: many; v_call: TRBV6-1; d_call: TRBD1; cdr3_nt: TGTGCCAGCAGTCCTCGGACAGGGAAAGAGACCCAGTACTTC; cdr3_aa: CASSPRTGKETQYF
j_call: TRBJ2-5; cdr3_length: 14; clone_size: NA; v_call: TRBV5-6; d_call: NA; cdr3_nt: TGTGCCAGCAGCTTCGGGACTCTACAAGAGACCCAGTACTTC; cdr3_aa: CASSFGTLQETQYF
j_call: TRBJ2-5; cdr3_length: 15; clone_size: NA; v_call: TRBV15; d_call: TRBD1; cdr3_nt: TGTGCCACCAGCAGAGATCTTGACAGGGTGGCGACCCAGTACTTC; cdr3_aa: CATSRDLDRVATQYF
j_call: TRBJ1-2; cdr3_length: 14; clone_size: many; v_call: TRBV20-1; d_call: TRBD1; cdr3_nt: TGCAGTGCTAGACCCGACAGGGGCCCCTATGGCTACACCTTC; cdr3_aa: CSARPDRGPYGYTF
j_call: TRBJ2-7; cdr3_length: 14; clone_size: few; v_call: TRBV9; d_call: NA; cdr3_nt: TGTGCCAGCAGCCCAGGCAGGATGGCCTACGAGCAGTACTTC; cdr3_aa: CASSPGRMAYEQYF
j_call: TRBJ1-2; cdr3_length: 13; clone_size: few; v_call: TRBV7-9; d_call: NA; cdr3_nt: TGTGCCAGCAGCACGGACGCTAACTATGGCTACACCTTC; cdr3_aa: CASSTDANYGYTF
j_call: TRBJ2-7; cdr3_length: 14; clone_size: many; v_call: TRBV29-1; d_call: NA; cdr3_nt: TGCAGCGTCGAAGGTTCCGGGACCCTTTACGAGCAGTACTTC; cdr3_aa: CSVEGSGTLYEQYF
j_call: TRBJ1-5; cdr3_length: 15; clone_size: NA; v_call: TRBV19; d_call: TRBD1; cdr3_nt: TGTGCCAGTAGCCCTGGGGACAGCCCCAATCAGCCCCAGCATTTT; cdr3_aa: CASSPGDSPNQPQHF
j_call: TRBJ1-6; cdr3_length: 15; clone_size: many; v_call: TRBV27; d_call: NA; cdr3_nt: TGTGCCAGCAGTTTGGGCGCGGGGGCGGATTCACCCCTCCACTTT; cdr3_aa: CASSLGAGADSPLHF
j_call: TRBJ2-4; cdr3_length: 16; clone_size: few; v_call: TRBV28; d_call: TRBD1; cdr3_nt: TGTGCCAGCAGTTTGACAGGGTATCCGGCCAAAAACATTCAGTACTTC; cdr3_aa: CASSLTGYPAKNIQYF
j_call: TRBJ1-2; cdr3_length: 15; clone_size: NA; v_call: TRBV29-1; d_call: TRBD1; cdr3_nt: TGCAGCGTTGACGGTCAAGACAGGGAACACTATGGCTACACCTTC; cdr3_aa: CSVDGQDREHYGYTF
j_call: TRBJ2-7; cdr3_length: 16; clone_size: NA; v_call: TRBV5-1; d_call: TRBD2; cdr3_nt: TGCGCCAGCAGCTCGCCTCTTGACGGACTAGTGATGGAGCAGTACTTC; cdr3_aa: CASSSPLDGLVMEQYF
j_call: TRBJ1-2; cdr3_length: 12; clone_size: many; v_call: TRBV20-1; d_call: NA; cdr3_nt: TGCAGTGCCCGTCCCCAGGGAAATGGCTACACCTTC; cdr3_aa: CSARPQGNGYTF
j_call: TRBJ1-5; cdr3_length: 16; clone_size: NA; v_call: TRBV19; d_call: NA; cdr3_nt: TGTGCCAGTAGTGTGACGGGGGGCGTGGGCAATCAGCCCCAGCATTTT; cdr3_aa: CASSVTGGVGNQPQHF
j_call: TRBJ2-7; cdr3_length: 13; clone_size: few; v_call: TRBV29-1; d_call: TRBD2; cdr3_nt: TGCAGCGTCGGAGGGACTAGCGTTTCCGAGCAGTACTTC; cdr3_aa: CSVGGTSVSEQYF
j_call: TRBJ2-7; cdr3_length: 12; clone_size: few; v_call: TRBV28; d_call: NA; cdr3_nt: TGTGCCAGCAGTTTGACAGAGACCGGGCAGTACTTC; cdr3_aa: CASSLTETGQYF
j_call: TRBJ1-5; cdr3_length: 17; clone_size: NA; v_call: TRBV12-3/TRBV12-4; d_call: NA; cdr3_nt: TGTGCCAGCAGTTTGGGGGGCCCCCCTTATAGCAATCAGCCCCAGCATTTT; cdr3_aa: CASSLGGPPYSNQPQHF
j_call: TRBJ1-2; cdr3_length: 14; clone_size: NA; v_call: TRBV2; d_call: NA; cdr3_nt: TGTGCCAGCATCCAAGGGGTGGCAGGGGCCGGCTACACCTTC; cdr3_aa: CASIQGVAGAGYTF
j_call: TRBJ2-5; cdr3_length: 12; clone_size: NA; v_call: TRBV24-1; d_call: NA; cdr3_nt: TGTGCCACCAGTGATTTCCAAGAGACCCAGTACTTC; cdr3_aa: CATSDFQETQYF